This TCR beta chain is drawn from a study of shared clonotypes between healthy human individuals. Comment on this clone: Its antigen is still unknown.

Germline CDR1 is LNHDA and CDR2 is SQIVND (reference sequence). With 7 bases removed from V and 2 bases from J, the gap between germline ends came to 13 bases. This CDR3 has 14 amino acids. Here immunoSEQ multiplex PCR was the method, and the copy in TCRdb shows in-frame clones only, minus some. In the table there are hundreds of thousands of clones, roughly 80% of which are singletons. Points from the study as a whole: Genetic and exposure-history diversity was limited by the few donors.

The genes are TRBV19 and TRBJ2-3; the D is unclear. This clonotype was sampled from a woman in her 40s in good health. Some clones in this sample may be carry-over from other donors' samples. The sequenced sample consisted of PBMCs. The CDR3 protein is CASTEQRDTDTQYF. The CDR3 coding sequence is TGTGCCAGTACCGAGCAGCGAGACACAGATACGCAGTATTTT. Complete variable domain (other parts from reference TRBV19 and TRBJ2-3): DGGITQSPKYLFRKEGQNVTLSCEQNLNHDAMYWYRQDPGQGLRLIYYSQIVNDFQKGDIAEGYSVSREKKESFPLTVTSAQKNPTAFYLCASTEQRDTDTQYFGPGTRLTVL.